Sequencing of this T cell receptor beta chain was carried out in a study of control samples from healthy donors and cancer patients. This clone was seen only once. Germline V gene lookup returns CDR1 SGHKS and CDR2 YYEKEE (reference sequence). With 3 bases removed from V and 2 bases from J, the gap between germline ends came to 10 bases. The CDR3 runs 14 residues. Generated by immunoSEQ multiplex PCR, the TCRdb table keeps only in-frame clones and is missing some. The profile shows about 140,000 clones, 80% to 90% of them singletons. The receptor was isolated from a woman in her twenties or thirties in good health. The material sequenced was blood. The chain joins TRBV5-5 to TRBJ2-3; D may be TRBD2 (6 bases). The chain's CDR3 is CASSWSGFTDTQYF. The CDR3 DNA reads TGTGCCAGCAGCTGGAGCGGGTTCACAGATACGCAGTATTTT.